Below are 17 T cell receptor beta chains sequenced from a single sample in a study of blood T cell repertoires in COVID-19. This table comes from immunoSEQ multiplex PCR, and its TCRdb copy is limited to in-frame clones, with some not included. This table holds hundreds of thousands of clones, around 90% found once. The sequenced sample was peripheral blood. These receptors were obtained from a man between 18 and 35 years old with COVID-19, enrolled during active disease.

The chain uses TRBV9 and TRBJ2-2; 14 bases fit TRBD2. Germline loops: CDR1 SGDLS, CDR2 YYNGEE. This CDR3 has 21 amino acids. With V trimmed by 4 bases and J by 3 bases, 17 bases remained unmatched. Written as DNA, the CDR3 is TGTGCCAGCAGCATTTCTGCGGGACTAGCGGGGGACGAGGCCTACACCGGGGAGCTGTTTTTT. It encodes CASSISAGLAGDEAYTGELFF.

The V gene is TRBV11-2, the J gene TRBJ1-1; D may be TRBD1 (5 bases). The V gene's germline CDR1 is SGHAT and CDR2 FQNNGV. This CDR3 has 14 amino acids. V lost 5 bases, J lost 6 bases, and 16 bases lay in between. The CDR3 region has the DNA TGTGCCAGCAGCGGGGGACTTCTAGTCGCTGAAGCTTTCTTT. Translated, it gives CASSGGLLVAEAFF.

This rearrangement joins TRBV5-1 to TRBJ2-1, with a possible D match to TRBD2 (6 bases). V was shortened by 1 base and J by 6 bases, with 11 bases between the two germline ends. The germline V gene has CDR1 SGHRS and CDR2 YFSETQ. This CDR3 spans 14 amino acids. CDR3 protein: CASSLTSTGNEQFF. The CDR3 DNA follows: TGCGCCAGCAGCTTGACTAGCACGGGCAATGAGCAGTTCTTC.

The chain is built from TRBV7-8 and TRBJ2-7, with 9 bases fitting TRBD2. Germline V lookup: CDR1 SGHVS, CDR2 FQNEAQ. This CDR3 has 13 residues. V lost 3 bases, J lost 4 bases, and 1 base stayed unmatched. The CDR3: CASSFSGSYEQYF. CDR3 coding DNA: TGTGCCAGCAGCTTTAGCGGGAGTTACGAGCAGTACTTC.

V is TRBV5-6 and J is TRBJ1-4, with D unclear. CDR3 size: 14 residues. The germline V gene encodes CDR1 SGHDT and CDR2 YYEEEE. V was cut by 0 bases and J by 5 bases, with 8 bases left in between. The CDR3 DNA reads TGTGCCAGCAGCTTGGGACATGCAAATGAAAAACTGTTTTTT. Its translation: CASSLGHANEKLFF.

This chain uses TRBV4-1 with TRBJ2-1, with 8 positions matching TRBD2. The CDR3 is 16 amino acids. The V segment lost 1 base and the J segment 6 bases; nucleotides outside the gene matches: 8. CDR1 and CDR2 from the germline V gene are MGHRA and YSYEKL. CDR3 in amino acids: CASSQGSGGGSNEQFF. CDR3 in DNA: TGCGCCAGCAGCCAAGGGAGCGGGGGCGGAAGCAATGAGCAGTTCTTC.

The V call is TRBV6-5, the J call TRBJ1-3; 7 bases align to TRBD1. V dropped 6 bases and J dropped 2; count of bases not matched to a gene: 7. Germline V lookup: CDR1 MNHEY, CDR2 SVGAGI. The CDR3 covers 15 residues. CDR3 sequence reads: CASSPGGSTGNTIYF. CDR3 nucleotides: TGTGCCAGCAGCCCAGGGGGATCAACTGGAAACACCATATATTTT.

The gene calls are TRBV7-3 and TRBJ2-7; TRBD1 matches 9 bases. The germline gives CDR1 SGHTA, CDR2 FQGTGA. With 6 bases clipped from V and 8 bases from J, the junction kept 14 bases outside the gene matches. The CDR3 is made up of 15 amino acids. The chain's CDR3 is CASSSSSWDRVKQYF. The CDR3 coding sequence is TGTGCCAGCAGTTCCTCTTCCTGGGACAGGGTGAAGCAGTACTTC. The entire variable domain, with the rest obtained from reference TRBV7-3 and TRBJ2-7, is as follows: GAGVSQTPSNKVTEKGKYVELRCDPISGHTALYWYRQSLGQGPEFLIYFQGTGAADDSGLPNDRFFAVRPEGSVSTLKIQRTERGDSAVYLCASSSSSWDRVKQYFGPGTRLTVT.

This clone was observed a handful of times. V and J are TRBV10-2 and TRBJ2-7; possible D gene TRBD2, 7 bases. Trimming stripped 6 bases from V and 3 bases from J, with 15 bases between. Germline CDR1 reads WSHSY; CDR2 reads SAAADI. The CDR3 loop spans 14 amino acids. The CDR3, as DNA: TGCGCCAGCAGCCCGACGGGGGGCCTCTACGAGCAGTACTTC. It encodes CASSPTGGLYEQYF.

CDR3 amino acids: CASSRTAGLTDTQYF. CDR3 bases: TGCGCCAGCAGCCGTACGGCGGGGTTGACAGATACGCAGTATTTT. This chain uses TRBV5-1 with TRBJ2-3, with D possibly being TRBD2 (6 bases). The V gene lost 4 bases and the J gene lost 3 bases, with 15 bases spanning the gap. In germline, CDR1 is SGHRS, CDR2 YFSETQ. The CDR3 has 15 amino acids. Variable domain in full (rest from reference TRBV5-1 and TRBJ2-3): KAGVTQTPRYLIKTRGQQVTLSCSPISGHRSVSWYQQTPGQGLQFLFEYFSETQRNKGNFPGRFSGRQFSNSRSEMNVSTLELGDSALYLCASSRTAGLTDTQYFGPGTRLTVL.

The chain uses TRBV7-9 and TRBJ1-4; TRBD1 aligns across 10 bases. The trim removed 6 bases at V and 6 bases at J, leaving 7 bases unmatched. The length of the CDR3 is 15 residues. From germline, CDR1 is SEHNR and CDR2 FQNEAQ (reference sequence). CDR3 sequence reads: CASRSRTGGDEKLFF. The CDR3 DNA is TGTGCCAGCAGATCTCGGACAGGGGGGGATGAAAAACTGTTTTTT.

The chain uses TRBV28 and TRBJ2-5; 9 positions agree with TRBD1. Germline CDR1 MDHEN, CDR2 SYDVKM. This CDR3 contains 17 residues. Unmatched junction bases numbered 14, after V lost 3 bases and J lost 6 bases. The CDR3 DNA sequence: TGTGCCAGCAGTTTGGCCGGACAGGGGAAGGTCTGGCAGACCCAGTACTTC. It encodes CASSLAGQGKVWQTQYF. The entire variable domain, with the rest obtained from reference TRBV28 and TRBJ2-5, is as follows: DVKVTQSSRYLVKRTGEKVFLECVQDMDHENMFWYRQDPGLGLRLIYFSYDVKMKEKGDIPEGYSVSREKKERFSLILESASTNQTSMYLCASSLAGQGKVWQTQYFGPGTRLLVL.

V is TRBV5-1 and J is TRBJ2-3, with D maybe TRBD1 (6 bases). The germline V and J ends were trimmed by 4 bases and 6 bases, with 12 bases remaining between them. Germline loops: CDR1 SGHRS, CDR2 YFSETQ. This CDR3 region has 13 residues. The CDR3 loop reads CASSATGMDTQYF. The CDR3 coding sequence is TGCGCCAGCAGCGCCACAGGGATGGATACGCAGTATTTT.

V gene TRBV7-2 combines with J gene TRBJ2-1; 10 bases map to TRBD2. Germline-derived CDR1 and CDR2 are SGHTA and FQGNSA. The CDR3 consists of 16 residues. The J segment lost 7 bases and the V segment lost 6 bases, leaving 12 bases of the junction unmatched. CDR3 protein: CASRLAGFGGGNEQFF. The CDR3 nucleotides are TGTGCCAGCAGACTAGCGGGGTTTGGAGGCGGGAATGAGCAGTTCTTC. The whole variable domain, remainder taken from reference TRBV7-2 and TRBJ2-1, is GAGVSQSPSNKVTEKGKDVELRCDPISGHTALYWYRQSLGQGLEFLIYFQGNSAPDKSGLPSDRFSAERTGGSVSTLTIQRTQQEDSAVYLCASRLAGFGGGNEQFFGPGTRLTVL.

This clone was seen many times. The CDR3 loop is CASSLGPAGPKNIQYF. In nucleotides, the CDR3 is TGTGCCAGCAGCTTAGGCCCTGCAGGGCCCAAAAACATTCAGTACTTC. The rearrangement links TRBV11-3 to TRBJ2-4; a weak D match, TRBD1 (5 bases). CDR1 is SGHNT and CDR2 is YENEEA in the germline V gene. The CDR3 covers 16 residues. The V end lost 1 base, the J end lost 2 bases, and 12 bases lay between the germline ends.

This chain joins TRBV7-9 and TRBJ2-7; D is unclear. Trimming pared 2 bases from V and 3 bases from J, leaving 11 bases between. Germline assignment: CDR1 SEHNR and CDR2 FQNEAQ (reference sequence). This CDR3 is built from 14 residues. CDR3 DNA sequence: TGTGCCAGCAGCTTACGGCAAGGAGTCTACGAGCAGTACTTC. The encoded protein is CASSLRQGVYEQYF.

This chain connects TRBV20-1 to TRBJ1-4, with TRBD1 matching 8 bases. This CDR3 spans 13 amino acids. From germline, CDR1 is DFQATT and CDR2 SNEGSKA (reference sequence). J lost 7 bases, V lost 3 bases, and 4 bases had no gene match. The DNA of the CDR3 is TGCAGTGCTAGTAGCGACAGGGGTGAAAAACTGTTTTTT. It codes for CSASSDRGEKLFF.